The rows below give T cell receptor beta chains drawn from one sample of a study of identical twins. TCRdb ran MiXCR on the 5' RACE reads and lists one entry per CDR3 protein. The repertoire has approximately 490,000 distinct CDR3 sequences, around 20% of them found once; the top ten carry 0.4% to 0.6%. This sample was also put to use in a study of yellow fever vaccine responses in identical twins.

The specimen sequenced was CD4+ T cells sorted from blood. Receptor source: a woman aged 18-35 years in good health. CDR3s include the opening cysteine and the closing phenylalanine or tryptophan. Each record gives: D gene, clone size, J gene, V gene, CDR3 DNA, CDR3 protein. The D gene is left open where the match is weak. Clone size is shown for a subset of rows, as once, few, many or a class of expanded clone.

>.|.|TRBJ1-1|TRBV20-1
TGCAGTGCTAGCCACTCCAACACTGAAGCTTTCTTT
CSASHSNTEAFF
>.|few|TRBJ1-5|TRBV5-1
TGCGCCAGCAGCTACACCTCGGGGGATCAGCCCCAGCATTTT
CASSYTSGDQPQHF
>.|few|TRBJ1-3|TRBV28
TGTGCCAGCGTGTACAGCTACTCTGGAAACACCATATATTTT
CASVYSYSGNTIYF
>.|few|TRBJ1-1|TRBV3-1
TGTGCCAGCAGCCAAGATTTGAACGGCGTGAACACTGAAGCTTTCTTT
CASSQDLNGVNTEAFF
>.|.|TRBJ2-6|TRBV3-1
TGTGCCAGCAGCCAGTACAGTCCCCTGGGGGCCAACGTCCTGACTTTC
CASSQYSPLGANVLTF
>.|few|TRBJ2-1|TRBV5-1
TGCGCCAGCAGCCCTCCGGGCCAGGGGAATGAGCAGTTCTTC
CASSPPGQGNEQFF
>TRBD1|many|TRBJ2-7|TRBV20-1
TGCAGTGCTAGACCGGGACAGGGATCGTACGAGCAGTACTTC
CSARPGQGSYEQYF
>TRBD2|.|TRBJ2-3|TRBV20-1
TGCAGTGCTAACGGACTAGCGGGGGCCCGGGGGGATACGCAGTATTTT
CSANGLAGARGDTQYF
>TRBD2|.|TRBJ2-1|TRBV20-1
TGCAGTGCTAGGACTAGCGGGAGAACGATTGAGCAGTTCTTC
CSARTSGRTIEQFF
>TRBD1|.|TRBJ2-2|TRBV5-1
TGCGCCAGCAGCTTGGCCCTTGGACAGGGTAGCACCGGGGAGCTGTTTTTT
CASSLALGQGSTGELFF
>.|once|TRBJ2-5|TRBV3-1
TGTGCCAGCACCCAAGGGGTACAGCCGGGGCAGACCCAGTACTTC
CASTQGVQPGQTQYF
>.|once|TRBJ2-7|TRBV7-9
TGTGCCAGCAGCCCCCAAAGGGAGCAGTACTTC
CASSPQREQYF
>.|.|TRBJ2-1|TRBV25-1
TGTGCCAGCAGTAGGAAAGGGAACAATGAGCAGTTCTTC
CASSRKGNNEQFF
>.|many|TRBJ2-5|TRBV15
TGTGCCACCAGCAGAGAGGGGGAGACCCAGTACTTC
CATSREGETQYF
>.|few|TRBJ2-5|TRBV5-6
TGTGCCAGCAATCGAAAGGCCCGATTAGAGACCCAGTACTTC
CASNRKARLETQYF
>.|few|TRBJ1-5|TRBV12-3/TRBV12-4
TGTGCCAGCAGCCACGTCAATCAGCCCCAGCATTTT
CASSHVNQPQHF
>.|.|TRBJ2-7|TRBV29-1
TGCAGCGTCGTCGCCGGAACCTACGAGCAGTACTTC
CSVVAGTYEQYF
>.|.|TRBJ2-1|TRBV12-3/TRBV12-4
TGTGCCAGCAGTTTTGGCAGAGGAACCTACAATGAGCAGTTCTTC
CASSFGRGTYNEQFF
>TRBD1|.|TRBJ1-5|TRBV6-1
TGTGCCAGCAGCAGCGGACAGGGCCATCAGCCCCAGCATTTT
CASSSGQGHQPQHF
>TRBD1|.|TRBJ1-5|TRBV5-1
TGCGCCAGCAGCCCCACCACAGGGGTCAGCAATCAGCCCCAGCATTTT
CASSPTTGVSNQPQHF
>TRBD1|few|TRBJ2-1|TRBV20-1
TGCAGTGCAACGGGACAGGGAAATGAGCAGTTCTTC
CSATGQGNEQFF
>.|few|TRBJ2-5|TRBV5-1
TGCGCCAGCAGCTTCAGGGGGGGAACACAAGAGACCCAGTACTTC
CASSFRGGTQETQYF
>.|.|TRBJ1-1|TRBV7-9
TGTGCCAGCAGCTTAGCTCAGGGTCTAGTGGCTGAAGCTTTCTTT
CASSLAQGLVAEAFF
>TRBD2|few|TRBJ2-1|TRBV5-1
TGCGCCAGCAGCTGGAGAACTAGCGGCCTTACCTACAATGAGCAGTTCTTC
CASSWRTSGLTYNEQFF
>.|few|TRBJ1-1|TRBV7-9
TGTGCCAGCAGCCGCAACAGCGTCCGGAACACTGAAGCTTTCTTT
CASSRNSVRNTEAFF
>.|few|TRBJ2-7|TRBV2
TGTGCCAGCAGTGACTTGGATTACGAGCAGTACTTC
CASSDLDYEQYF
>.|few|TRBJ2-7|TRBV5-1
TGCGCCAGCAGCTTGGGGGCAGCCTACGAGCAGTACTTC
CASSLGAAYEQYF
>.|.|TRBJ1-1|TRBV20-1
TGCAGTGCTCCTAACAGGGCTGAAGCTTTCTTT
CSAPNRAEAFF
>TRBD1|few|TRBJ2-2|TRBV20-1
TGCAGTGCGACAGGGCAAGCCGGGGAGCTGTTTTTT
CSATGQAGELFF
>.|few|TRBJ2-2|TRBV20-1
TGCAGTGCTAGAGGATTAATAGACGCCGGGGAGCTGTTTTTT
CSARGLIDAGELFF
>TRBD1|few|TRBJ1-1|TRBV15
TGTGCCACCACAGACAGGGGAGCCACTGAAGCTTTCTTT
CATTDRGATEAFF